This TCR beta chain was captured by sequencing in a study of T-cell memory formation after mild COVID-19 (dated by TCRdb to the early 2020s). Background for the entire study: TCR sequence clusters from the two donors were found to be largely donor specific. The cohort comprised two young, previously healthy adult volunteers, one female and one male. Longitudinal TCRalpha and TCRbeta repertoire sequencing tracked T-cell clones expanding and contracting after mild COVID-19 in two donors. General study outcomes and caveats: Some responding clones were detected in pre-infection memory, which suggested that pre-existing cross-reactive memory T cells had joined the SARS-CoV-2 response. The study included only a couple of mild cases, and larger cohorts that include severe cases with pre-infection samples were judged to be necessary. Contracting CD4+ clones were found mainly in CM and EM memory subsets, while CD8+ clones were enriched in EMRA. Whether the second-wave clones peaking on day 37 were SARS-CoV-2 specific was not confirmed. From day 15 to 85, contracting clones showed balanced CD4/CD8 phenotypes, whereas a second wave of clones that expanded from day 15 to 37 leaned towards CD4+.

PBMCs were isolated by Ficoll-Paque density gradient centrifugation. On this clonotype itself: Its cognate antigen has yet to be identified. No base qualities exist here, and no much larger clone lies one base off it.

Instrument on record: Illumina NovaSeq 6000. TCRalpha and TCRbeta cDNA libraries were constructed by 5'RACE with constant-segment primers, with sample barcodes and unique molecular identifiers being introduced. RNA was extracted from every sample with Trizol reagent. Library amplification was performed in two PCR steps, and a second sample barcode and Illumina TruSeq adapters were introduced in the second step. Sequencing of the libraries was done on an Illumina NovaSeq, producing 2 x 150 bp paired-end reads. In the source study's methods: With migec v1.2.7, reads were demultiplexed and then collapsed into UMI-guided consensus sequences. Using mixcr v2.1.11, the UMI consensuses were aligned to TRA and TRB V and J templates and assembled into clonotypes. Clonotypes were classified as expanded or contracted when called significant by both edgeR and NoisET, with noise models trained on biological replicates. edgeR calls used a false discovery rate-adjusted p below 0.01 and a log2 fold-change threshold of 1. As an exploratory analysis of dynamics, max-normalized trajectories of the 1000 most abundant clonotypes were examined with PCA combined with hierarchical clustering. Separately sequenced CD4+ and CD8+ repertoires were used to assign a CD4 or CD8 phenotype to each responding clone. TCRdb handled the public reads itself, with Q25 trimming in fastp and clone calling in MiXCR, and kept productive beta chains. Entries are consolidated by CDR3 protein sequence, retaining the most common genes and DNA. For this entry, the V and J calls and clone size follow TCRdb and not the study's own pipeline. The sample table lists fewer than 50,000 distinct CDR3 sequences, approximately 8% of them with a count of one. The ten most abundant clones make up roughly 1.3% of the sample.

CDR1 is given as LGHNA and CDR2 as YSLEER, both from the germline V gene. The V and J ends are trimmed by 0 bases and 9 bases, leaving 16 bases between them. The CDR3 goes from the cysteine to the phenylalanine over 15 residues. Just CDR3 DNA is preserved here, 45 bases in frame from base 1. Here the chain combines TRBV4-3 and TRBJ2-3, with TRBD2 as a weak D call on 5 bases. Sequenced: PBMCs or a T cell subset sorted from them (not recorded which). The source of this sequence is a man younger than 35 who had mild COVID-19 (a few samples of this study predate the infection). The sample titles of this study are shuffled in the database, so cell type and time point are left out; the donor was told from shared clones. The CDR3 region has the sequence CASSQDIAPRGTQYF. The DNA reads TGCGCCAGCAGCCAAGATATAGCGCCTAGAGGGACGCAGTATTTT.